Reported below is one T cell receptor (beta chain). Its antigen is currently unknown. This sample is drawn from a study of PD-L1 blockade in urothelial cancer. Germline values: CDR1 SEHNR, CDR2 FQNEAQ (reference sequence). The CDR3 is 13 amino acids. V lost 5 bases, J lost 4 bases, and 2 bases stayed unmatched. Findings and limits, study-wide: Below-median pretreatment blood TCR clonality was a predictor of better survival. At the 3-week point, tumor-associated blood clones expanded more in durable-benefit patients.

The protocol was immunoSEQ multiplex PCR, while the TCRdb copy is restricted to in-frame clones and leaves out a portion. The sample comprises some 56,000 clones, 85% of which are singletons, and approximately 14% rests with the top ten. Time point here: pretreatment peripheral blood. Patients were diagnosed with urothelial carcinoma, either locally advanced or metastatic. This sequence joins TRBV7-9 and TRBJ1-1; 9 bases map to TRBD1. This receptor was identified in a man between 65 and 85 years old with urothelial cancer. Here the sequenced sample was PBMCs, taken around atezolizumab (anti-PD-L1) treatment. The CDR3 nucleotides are TGTGCCAGCAGCGCGACAGGGGGCACTGAAGCTTTCTTT. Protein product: CASSATGGTEAFF.